This TCR beta chain came from a study of blood T cell repertoires in COVID-19. In the study overall: Whether acute or convalescent, the COVID-19 samples came from the United States, Italy and Spain. PBMCs, B-cell-depleted T cells, or T cells provided the cDNA or gDNA that made up the material.

Authors' methods: It was from reference gene primer amplification that nucleated cell counts were estimated. Measured with immunoSEQ multiplex PCR; TCRdb has only the in-frame clones, and not every one. D and trimming were read from the DNA, whereas the V and J calls and clone size are those reported in that table. The sample includes roughly 240,000 clones, around 84% of them seen just once. CDR3 length equals 12 residues. Germline loops: CDR1 LNHDA, CDR2 SQIVND (reference sequence). J lost 6 bases, V lost 6 bases, and 4 bases had no gene match. The origin of this receptor is a man aged 35 to 55 who had recovered from COVID-19. The J gene is TRBJ2-7, the V gene TRBV19; 8 nucleotides match TRBD1. Sequencing input: peripheral blood. CDR3 in DNA: TGTGCCAGTAGCACCACAGGGGGCGAGCAGTACTTC. Translating it yields CASSTTGGEQYF.